This TCR beta chain came from a study of blood T cell repertoires in COVID-19. Study at large: Researchers got acute and convalescent COVID-19 samples from the United States, Italy and Spain. Sample material is recorded as cDNA or gDNA derived from T cells, B-cell-depleted T cells, or PBMCs.

With V trimmed by 5 bases and J by 4 bases, 12 bases remained unmatched. The CDR3 has 17 residues. Germline CDR1 reads MNHNY; CDR2 reads SVGAGI (reference sequence). In the authors' methods: From reference gene primer amplification, estimates of nucleated cell counts were derived. The table came from immunoSEQ multiplex PCR; TCRdb's copy has only in-frame clones and leaves some out. D and trimming come from the DNA, and the V and J calls and clone size come from that table. In the table there are more than 250,000 clones, 75% to 85% of which are singletons. Specimen: peripheral blood. The TCR was taken from a man over 45 with active or convalescent COVID-19. The genes are TRBV6-6 and TRBJ1-1, with 11 positions matching TRBD1. The CDR3 bases are TGTGCCAGCAGTCGTGGACAGGGGGCGTGGGGTCGCACTGAAGCTTTCTTT. Translating it yields CASSRGQGAWGRTEAFF.